The 28 T cell receptor beta chains below were found in one sample sequenced in a study of control samples from healthy donors and cancer patients. Using immunoSEQ multiplex PCR, the repertoire was profiled, and TCRdb retains in-frame clones only, with some absent. The table has 400,000 to 450,000 clones, roughly 90% seen once. Input material: PBMCs. These TCRs come from a man aged 35-49 years with head and neck cancer.

DNA of the CDR3: TGTGCCAGCCGGACAGGGGCCAGCACAGATACGCAGTATTTT. Encoded protein: CASRTGASTDTQYF. The V call is TRBV6-5, the J call TRBJ2-3; 9 positions match TRBD1. V was pared by 8 bases and J by 0 bases, with 3 bases of the junction left unmatched. The CDR3 is made up of 14 amino acids. Germline V gene lookup returns CDR1 MNHEY and CDR2 SVGAGI.

The rearrangement joins TRBV9 to TRBJ2-7; perhaps TRBD2 as D (6 bases). Germline values: CDR1 SGDLS, CDR2 YYNGEE. V was shortened by 3 bases and J by 0 bases, with 10 bases between the two germline ends. The CDR3 length is 14 residues. Here the CDR3 DNA reads TGTGCCAGCAGCGGCGGGATAAGCTCCTACGAGCAGTACTTC. Its protein is CASSGGISSYEQYF.

The V gene is TRBV15, the J gene TRBJ1-3, with D maybe TRBD1 (6 bases). V was trimmed by 1 base and J by 2 bases, leaving 18 bases between them. There are 18 residues in the CDR3. The V gene's germline CDR1 is LNHNV and CDR2 YYDKDF (reference sequence). The CDR3 DNA reads TGTGCCACCAGCAGAGGGGGGGCCGCAGTAGGGGCTGGAAACACCATATATTTT. As protein: CATSRGGAAVGAGNTIYF.

This clone was counted a single time. The chain carries TRBV23-1 and TRBJ2-7; possible D gene TRBD1, 6 bases. TRBV23-1 belongs to the ORF category, with a function that is uncertain. The CDR3 spans 14 residues. Trimming stripped 7 bases from V and 4 bases from J, with 17 bases between. CDR3 coding DNA: TGCGCCAGCAAGGGACCGGGACACCCTTACGAGCAGTACTTC. Translation: CASKGPGHPYEQYF.

The chain is built from TRBV7-9 and TRBJ2-1, with D tentatively TRBD1 (5 bases). This CDR3 contains 11 residues. The V end was cut by 5 bases, the J end by 7 bases, with 6 bases between. Germline lookup yields CDR1 SEHNR and CDR2 FQNEAQ (reference sequence). The CDR3 sequence: CASSNRNEQFF. The DNA of the CDR3 is TGTGCCAGCAGCAACAGGAATGAGCAGTTCTTC.

J is TRBJ2-7 and V is TRBV6-2 or TRBV6-3, with D uncertain. V lost 0 bases and J lost 5, with 14 bases in between. The length of the CDR3 is 15 residues. Germline lookup yields CDR1 MNHEY and CDR2 SVGEGT. CDR3 in DNA: TGTGCCAGCAGTTACTCTCTTGTCAGGCGGCACGAGCAGTACTTC. It specifies CASSYSLVRRHEQYF.

The CDR3 loop is CASSATTRGTEAFF. DNA for the CDR3: TGCGCCAGCAGTGCCACTACAAGGGGGACTGAAGCTTTCTTT. This rearrangement joins TRBV10-1 to TRBJ1-1; D is possibly TRBD1 (6 bases). The germline gives CDR1 WNHNN, CDR2 SYGVQD (reference sequence). The CDR3 spans 14 residues. The V end was cut by 4 bases, the J end by 5 bases, with 14 bases between.

The genes are TRBV7-9 and TRBJ1-2; D is ambiguous. The CDR3 contains 15 residues. Trimming took off 1 base at V and 0 bases at J, with 9 bases between the two ends. Germline V gives CDR1 SEHNR, CDR2 FQNEAQ (reference sequence). CDR3 amino acids: CASSLGTTANYGYTF. In nucleotides, the CDR3 is TGTGCCAGCAGCTTAGGCACAACCGCTAACTATGGCTACACCTTC.

This clone was detected a few times. The chain has TRBV9 and TRBJ2-3; maybe TRBD2 (7 bases). CDR3 length equals 15 residues. The ends were cut back, 0 bases at V and 6 bases at J, with 14 bases in the middle. Germline V CDR1 and CDR2: SGDLS, YYNGEE. The CDR3 here is CASSVGGGAWDTQYF. The CDR3 bases are TGTGCCAGCAGCGTAGGTGGGGGGGCCTGGGATACGCAGTATTTT.

The gene calls are TRBV28 and TRBJ1-1, with D uncertain. The CDR3 is 13 amino acids. V was pared by 3 bases and J by 1 base, with 6 bases between. The germline gives CDR1 MDHEN, CDR2 SYDVKM. In DNA, the CDR3 is TGTGCCAGCAGTTTGATCTGGAACACTGAAGCTTTCTTT. This gives the protein CASSLIWNTEAFF.

The chain has TRBV6-6 and TRBJ2-2; 7 nucleotides line up with TRBD2. There are 16 residues in the CDR3. V lost 0 bases and J lost 5; bases outside the gene matches: 6. Germline V gene data show CDR1 as MNHNY and CDR2 as SVGAGI (reference sequence). Here the CDR3 DNA reads TGTGCCAGCAGTTACTCCGGGGGGATGAATACCGGGGAGCTGTTTTTT. It is translated as CASSYSGGMNTGELFF.

This clone has only one observation. The chain joins TRBV27 to TRBJ1-6; 10 bases align to TRBD1. The V segment lost 3 bases and the J segment 8 bases; nucleotides outside the gene matches: 1. The germline V gene encodes CDR1 MNHEY and CDR2 SMNVEV (reference sequence). The CDR3 length is 14 residues. The CDR3 bases are TGTGCCAGCAGTTTTGGGACAGGGGATTCACCCCTCCACTTT. It is translated as CASSFGTGDSPLHF.

V usage is TRBV19 and J usage is TRBJ2-1, with 14 bases that match TRBD2. V was clipped by 5 bases and J by 7 bases; unmatched bases: 13. The germline V gene encodes CDR1 LNHDA and CDR2 SQIVND (reference sequence). This CDR3 spans 18 amino acids. The CDR3 protein is CASSPLPTSGGAGNEQFF. CDR3 DNA: TGTGCCAGTAGTCCCCTCCCGACTAGCGGGGGGGCGGGTAATGAGCAGTTCTTC.

The chain joins TRBV24-1 to TRBJ2-2; 7 bases align to TRBD1. Germline V gives CDR1 KGHDR, CDR2 SFDVKD. This CDR3 is built from 16 residues. With V trimmed by 1 base and J by 1 base, 2 bases remained unmatched. CDR3 sequence (DNA): TGTGCCACCAGTGATTTCGGGACAGAGAACACCGGGGAGCTGTTTTTT. It encodes CATSDFGTENTGELFF.

CDR3 amino acids: CASSSSGPNGGYYGYTF. CDR3 DNA: TGTGCCAGCAGCTCATCGGGACCGAACGGGGGATATTATGGCTACACCTTC. The V and J genes are TRBV7-3 and TRBJ1-2; maybe TRBD1 (5 bases). With 4 bases removed from V and 5 bases from J, the gap between germline ends came to 23 bases. Germline CDR1 and CDR2: SGHTA and FQGTGA. CDR3 size: 17 residues.

This chain uses TRBV12-3 or TRBV12-4 with TRBJ1-4; D unresolved. Trimming stripped 1 base from V and 7 bases from J, with 7 bases between. The CDR3 covers 13 residues. CDR3: CASSLGAVEKLFF. DNA for the CDR3: TGTGCCAGCAGTTTAGGGGCGGTTGAAAAACTGTTTTTT.

The sample holds one count of this clone. This rearrangement joins TRBV11-2 to TRBJ2-7, with a weak D call TRBD2 (6 bases). Germline V CDR1 and CDR2: SGHAT, FQNNGV. The CDR3 totals 15 residues. The V gene lost 3 bases and the J gene lost 2 bases, with 14 bases spanning the gap. The CDR3 nucleotides are TGTGCCAGCAGCTTCCGACCCGGGGGAGCCTACGAGCAGTACTTC. It yields the protein CASSFRPGGAYEQYF.

This rearrangement joins TRBV4-1 to TRBJ2-7; D not resolved. Trimming pared 0 bases from V and 3 bases from J, leaving 12 bases between. The CDR3 runs 15 residues. Germline V CDR1 and CDR2: MGHRA, YSYEKL. The CDR3 loop reads CASSQDSPSVYEQYF. The CDR3 DNA reads as TGCGCCAGCAGCCAAGACAGTCCATCCGTCTACGAGCAGTACTTC.

This clone was counted a single time. The rearrangement uses TRBV30 and TRBJ1-2; 9 nucleotides line up with TRBD1. V shed 7 bases and J 7 bases; nucleotides not matched to a gene: 10. The CDR3 covers 13 residues. CDR1 is GTSNPN and CDR2 is SVGIG in the germline V gene (reference sequence). In DNA form, the CDR3 reads TGTGCCTTAGTGACAGGGGGTGTAGGTGGCTACACCTTC. Its translation: CALVTGGVGGYTF.

The CDR3 is CASSRKQQGASPYEQYF. As DNA, the CDR3 is TGTGCCAGCAGCCGGAAGCAACAGGGGGCCAGTCCTTACGAGCAGTACTTC. V usage is TRBV27 and J usage is TRBJ2-7; 9 bases fit TRBD1. V lost 6 bases to trimming and J lost 4 bases; unmatched junction nucleotides: 16. CDR1 MNHEY and CDR2 SMNVEV come from the germline V gene (reference sequence). This CDR3 comprises 17 residues.

The V gene is TRBV2, the J gene TRBJ2-3; D is unresolved. The CDR3 spans 16 residues. The germline V gene encodes CDR1 SNHLY and CDR2 FYNNEI. V was clipped by 6 bases and J by 0 bases, with 16 bases between them. CDR3 region: CASSARALLSTDTQYF. In DNA, the CDR3 is TGTGCCAGCAGCGCTCGGGCCCTCCTGAGCACAGATACGCAGTATTTT.

V is TRBV6-6 and J is TRBJ2-3; no reliable D call. The length of the CDR3 is 12 residues. Germline loops: CDR1 MNHNY, CDR2 SVGAGI (reference sequence). Deletions cut 10 bases from V and 5 bases from J, with 13 bases between. The CDR3 protein is CAIIGPGDTQYF. CDR3 bases: TGTGCCATCATCGGCCCTGGAGATACGCAGTATTTT.

The chain carries TRBV18 and TRBJ2-7, with D unclear. The V end was cut by 1 base, the J end by 7 bases, with 11 bases between. Germline values: CDR1 KGHSH, CDR2 LQKENI. This CDR3 has 13 residues. CDR3 DNA: TGTGCCAGCTCACCACTACTTAACGGGGAGCAGTACTTC. Protein sequence: CASSPLLNGEQYF.

The genes are TRBV15 and TRBJ2-2; TRBD1 matches 8 bases. Germline values: CDR1 LNHNV, CDR2 YYDKDF (reference sequence). V lost 1 base to trimming and J lost 3 bases; unmatched junction nucleotides: 4. This CDR3 is 16 amino acids long. The CDR3 region is CATSRGTGRYTGELFF. CDR3 DNA sequence: TGTGCCACCAGCAGAGGGACAGGGAGATACACCGGGGAGCTGTTTTTT.

V usage is TRBV3-1 (or the pseudogene TRBV3-2) and J usage is TRBJ2-7, with D possibly TRBD1 on 6 matching bases. CDR3 length: 15 amino acids. Trimming removed 1 base at V and 1 base at J, with 11 bases between. Germline loops: CDR1 LGHDT, CDR2 YNNKEL (reference sequence). CDR3: CASSQVPDSSYEQYF. The CDR3 DNA is TGTGCCAGCAGCCAAGTCCCGGACAGTTCCTACGAGCAGTACTTC.

CDR3 sequence: CSVEDSMIYGYTF. Written as DNA, the CDR3 is TGCAGCGTTGAAGACAGTATGATCTATGGCTACACCTTC. The V gene is TRBV29-1, the J gene TRBJ1-2, with unresolved D. The V gene lost 0 bases and the J gene lost 4 bases, with 9 bases spanning the gap. Germline lookup yields CDR1 SQVTM and CDR2 ANQGSEA. The CDR3 length is 13 residues.

V usage is TRBV11-2 and J usage is TRBJ2-5; D unresolved. Trimming removed 0 bases from V and 1 base from J, with 6 bases in between. Germline V CDR1 and CDR2: SGHAT, FQNNGV. The CDR3 loop spans 14 amino acids. The CDR3 here is CASSLDWGQETQYF. Here the CDR3 DNA reads TGTGCCAGCAGCTTAGATTGGGGCCAAGAGACCCAGTACTTC.

V is TRBV28 and J is TRBJ1-3; D uncertain. Trimming took off 8 bases at V and 2 bases at J, with 7 bases between the two ends. Looked up from germline, CDR1 is MDHEN and CDR2 is SYDVKM. This CDR3 has 12 residues. This CDR3 reads CASGAAGNTIYF. The CDR3 nucleotides read TGTGCCAGCGGCGCGGCTGGAAACACCATATATTTT.